This T cell receptor beta chain is drawn from a study of vaccination effects on CD4 cells after COVID-19. Before any sequencing was done, the ViraFEST assay used viral peptide pools to expand antigen-specific CD4+ T cells. A 10-day culture period preceded the isolation of CD4+ T cells. Nucleocapsid antibodies stayed negative before and after vaccination, showing no earlier SARS-CoV-2 infection. This clone appeared a few times. Its target is not known. Repertoires were generated with immunoSEQ multiplex PCR, while TCRdb's copy carries only in-frame clones and drops some. The sample lists 50,000 to 60,000 clones, under 70% occurring once. The V gene lost 8 bases and the J gene lost 3 bases, with 10 bases spanning the gap. Germline loops: CDR1 MNHEY, CDR2 SMNVEV (reference sequence). This CDR3 spans 12 amino acids.

V is TRBV27 and J is TRBJ1-2; no reliable D call. This sequence originates from a human donor who received a COVID-19 vaccine. The input for sequencing was CD4+ T cells from PBMCs cultured with SARS-CoV-2 spike peptides, taken before COVID-19 vaccination. The CDR3 DNA follows: TGTGCCAGCGGTAGGGTGGACTATGGCTACACCTTC. This sequence encodes CASGRVDYGYTF.